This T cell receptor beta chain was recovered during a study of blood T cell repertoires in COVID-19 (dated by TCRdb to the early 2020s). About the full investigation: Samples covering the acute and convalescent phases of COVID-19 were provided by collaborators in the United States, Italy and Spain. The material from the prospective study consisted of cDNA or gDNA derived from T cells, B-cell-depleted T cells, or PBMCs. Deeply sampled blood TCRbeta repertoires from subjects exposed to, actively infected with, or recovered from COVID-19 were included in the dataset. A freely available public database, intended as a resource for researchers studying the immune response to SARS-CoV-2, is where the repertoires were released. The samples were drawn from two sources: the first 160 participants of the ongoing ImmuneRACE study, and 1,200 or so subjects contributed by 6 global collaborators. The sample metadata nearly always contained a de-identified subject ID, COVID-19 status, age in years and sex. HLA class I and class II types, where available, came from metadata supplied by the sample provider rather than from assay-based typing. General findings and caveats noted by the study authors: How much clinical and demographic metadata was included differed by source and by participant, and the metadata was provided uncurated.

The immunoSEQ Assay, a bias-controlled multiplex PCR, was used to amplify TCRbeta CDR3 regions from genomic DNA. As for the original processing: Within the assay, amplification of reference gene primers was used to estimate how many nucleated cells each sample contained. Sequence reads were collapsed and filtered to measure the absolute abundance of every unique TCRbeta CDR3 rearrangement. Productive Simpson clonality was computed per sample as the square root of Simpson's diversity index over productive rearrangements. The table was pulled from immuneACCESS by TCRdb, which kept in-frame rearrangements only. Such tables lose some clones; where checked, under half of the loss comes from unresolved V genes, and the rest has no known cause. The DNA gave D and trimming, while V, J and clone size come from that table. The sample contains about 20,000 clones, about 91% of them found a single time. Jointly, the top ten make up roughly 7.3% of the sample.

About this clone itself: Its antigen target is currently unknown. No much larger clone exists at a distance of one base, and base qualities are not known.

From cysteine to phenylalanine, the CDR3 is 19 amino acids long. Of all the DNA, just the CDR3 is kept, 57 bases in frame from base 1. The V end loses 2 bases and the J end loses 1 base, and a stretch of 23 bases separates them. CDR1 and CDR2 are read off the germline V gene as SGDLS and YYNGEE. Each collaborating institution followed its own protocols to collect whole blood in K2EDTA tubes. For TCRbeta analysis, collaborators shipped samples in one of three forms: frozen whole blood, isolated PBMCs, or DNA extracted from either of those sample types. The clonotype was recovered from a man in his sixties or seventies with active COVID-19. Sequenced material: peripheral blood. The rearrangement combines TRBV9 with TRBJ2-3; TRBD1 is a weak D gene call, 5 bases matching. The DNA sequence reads TGTGCCAGCAGCGTTGGGATAAGGGGCCGACAGCAGGGCACAGATACGCAGTATTTT. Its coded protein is CASSVGIRGRQQGTDTQYF.